This T cell receptor beta chain stems from a study of T cells after yellow fever vaccination. Study-wide findings and caveats: Reappearance after the booster was seen for most primary-vaccination clones, at 96% CD4 and roughly 90% CD8.

A universal primer site and UMIs were added as TCR cDNA was made by 5'RACE template switching. TCRdb ran MiXCR on the 5' RACE reads and lists one entry per CDR3 protein. The sample holds more than 25,000 distinct CDR3 sequences; approximately 6% are singletons and the top ten take 20% to 25%. Sequences were derived from PBMCs, either bulk or a sorted T-cell subset (CD4+, CD8+, memory, or dextramer-sorted; not recorded which), sampled on the day of the yellow fever booster vaccination. The receptor was isolated from a man aged 25-45 years who received the YFV17D yellow fever vaccine.

CDR3 DNA sequence: TGCAGTGCTGCTCCGGGACGGCGGGGTGAAAAACTGTTTTTT. Protein sequence: CSAAPGRRGEKLFF. The chain joins TRBV20-1 to TRBJ1-4; the D gene is possibly TRBD1 (5 bases). In germline, CDR1 is DFQATT, CDR2 SNEGSKA (reference sequence). The CDR3 sequence is 14 residues long. Trimming removed 5 bases from V and 7 bases from J, with 17 bases in between.